These 12 T cell receptor beta chains were all obtained from the same sample, sequenced in a study of shared clonotypes between healthy human individuals. TCRdb keeps only in-frame clones here, not all; method: immunoSEQ multiplex PCR. The sample holds approximately 1.5 million clones, approximately 98.5% seen once. Sequencing used naive CD4+ T cells sorted from blood. Subset defined: CD45RA+ positively selected. Receptors originate from a man aged 25-45 years in good health.

The chain employs TRBV5-6 and TRBJ2-7; 7 nucleotides match TRBD2. V shed 0 bases, J shed 0 bases, and the junction held 3 bases outside the gene matches. The germline CDR1 and CDR2 sequences are SGHDT and YYEEEE. The CDR3 runs 15 residues. In DNA, the CDR3 is TGTGCCAGCAGCTTGGTTGGCGGGAGCTCCTACGAGCAGTACTTC. This sequence encodes CASSLVGGSSYEQYF.

With respect to this clone: This sample also contains other DNA sequences that code for the same CDR3. The V and J genes are TRBV18 and TRBJ1-3, with unresolved D. Germline V CDR1 and CDR2: KGHSH, LQKENI. The V end lost 6 bases, the J end lost 2 bases, and 8 bases lay between the germline ends. The CDR3 runs to 13 residues. The CDR3 protein is CASSPKTGNTIYF. CDR3 nucleotides: TGTGCCAGCTCTCCTAAAACTGGAAACACCATATATTTT.

The chain joins TRBV6-5 to TRBJ1-2; 9 nucleotides agree with TRBD1. The germline V gene encodes CDR1 MNHEY and CDR2 SVGAGI. The CDR3 covers 14 residues. Trimming took 0 bases from V and 6 from J; bases not matched to a gene: 2. CDR3: CASSYSRTGDGYTF. CDR3 sequence (DNA): TGTGCCAGCAGTTACTCGAGGACAGGGGATGGCTACACCTTC.

V is TRBV9 and J is TRBJ2-7; D gene uncertain. CDR3 length equals 15 residues. The germline V gene encodes CDR1 SGDLS and CDR2 YYNGEE. Trimming cost V 1 base and J 2 bases, with 13 bases left between them. The CDR3 bases are TGTGCCAGCAGCGTATTTGCGGAACCTACCTACGAGCAGTACTTC. Its protein is CASSVFAEPTYEQYF.

The rearrangement links TRBV6-5 to TRBJ2-7; 7 bases align to TRBD1. J gave up 3 bases and V 2 bases, and 4 bases lay outside the gene matches. The CDR3 is 14 residues long. Per germline, CDR1 MNHEY and CDR2 SVGAGI. In DNA, the CDR3 is TGTGCCAGCAGTTACACTCGACAGGGCTACGAGCAGTACTTC. Encoded protein: CASSYTRQGYEQYF.

The chain uses TRBV30 and TRBJ1-4; no definite D call. The CDR3 is made up of 15 amino acids. Trimming removed 1 base from V and 2 bases from J, with 11 bases in between. Germline values: CDR1 GTSNPN, CDR2 SVGIG (reference sequence). CDR3 DNA sequence: TGTGCCTGGAGTGGCTCCAGAGGGACTAATGAAAAACTGTTTTTT. Its translation is CAWSGSRGTNEKLFF.

The chain has TRBV10-1 and TRBJ2-7, with TRBD1 matching 8 bases. CDR1 is WNHNN, CDR2 SYGVQD, per germline (reference sequence). V lost 4 bases and J lost 0; bases outside the gene matches: 5. The CDR3 has 15 residues. The DNA for the CDR3 is TGCGCCAGCAGTGCAGGGACAGGACGCTCCTACGAGCAGTACTTC. As protein: CASSAGTGRSYEQYF.

The V gene is TRBV30, the J gene TRBJ2-5; tentative D call: TRBD1 (6 bases). This CDR3 is built from 12 residues. The V end was cut by 1 base, the J end by 3 bases, with 6 bases between. Germline lookup yields CDR1 GTSNPN and CDR2 SVGIG (reference sequence). The chain's CDR3 is CAWSGTEETQYF. The CDR3 DNA reads TGTGCCTGGAGTGGGACAGAAGAGACCCAGTACTTC.

The V and J genes are TRBV5-4 and TRBJ2-1; 11 bases agree with TRBD2. The germline gives CDR1 SGHNT, CDR2 YYREEE (reference sequence). J gave up 3 bases and V 7 bases, and 9 bases lay outside the gene matches. CDR3 size: 16 residues. DNA for the CDR3: TGTGCCAGCGGCACAACGGGACTAGCGGACTACAATGAGCAGTTCTTC. Protein product: CASGTTGLADYNEQFF.

V and J are TRBV28 and TRBJ2-7; maybe TRBD1 (6 bases). Germline CDR1 is MDHEN and CDR2 is SYDVKM. The CDR3 is 14 residues long. Trimming removed 5 bases from V and 1 base from J, with 12 bases in between. The DNA of the CDR3 is TGTGCCAGCAGTGGACGACAGGATTCCTACGAGCAGTACTTC. Encoded protein: CASSGRQDSYEQYF.

The chain combines TRBV6-5 with TRBJ2-7, with 12 bases identical to TRBD1. The J segment lost 5 bases and the V segment lost 1 base, leaving 6 bases of the junction unmatched. CDR3 length: 16 amino acids. Germline V CDR1 and CDR2: MNHEY, SVGAGI. CDR3 nucleotides: TGTGCCAGCAGTTACTTCGTGGGACAGGGGGCCCACGAGCAGTACTTC. Residues: CASSYFVGQGAHEQYF.

V and J are TRBV5-1 and TRBJ2-1; 10 bases are shared with TRBD2. Trimming removed 4 bases from V and 9 bases from J; junction bases left unmatched: 4. The CDR3 runs 13 residues. Germline V gene data show CDR1 as SGHRS and CDR2 as YFSETQ. This chain's CDR3 is CASSPAGGSEQFF. The CDR3 nucleotides are TGCGCCAGCAGCCCAGCGGGAGGGAGTGAGCAGTTCTTC.